This T cell receptor beta chain was documented in a study of molecular identifiers for immune sequencing clone quantification. This clonotype came up many times. This CDR3 spans 15 amino acids. CDR1 is SGHTA, CDR2 FQGNSA, per germline. V lost 6 bases, J lost 0 bases, and 7 bases stayed unmatched. TCRdb re-analysed the PCR reads in MiXCR, keeping a single row per CDR3 protein. The sample consists of about 640,000 distinct CDR3 sequences, about 20% of them appearing once. This TCR was recovered from a human donor in good health. Some libraries in this study had Jurkat cell RNA spiked in. The J gene is TRBJ2-7, the V gene TRBV7-2; the match to TRBD2 covers 8 bases. Sequences were obtained from naive CD8+ T cells from blood, with Jurkat cell RNA spiked in. Sample subset: FACS-sorted CD8+CD4-CCR7+CD45RA+ naive T cells. This CDR3 is CASSFIGTSSYEQYF. The CDR3 bases are TGTGCCAGCAGTTTTATCGGGACTAGCTCCTACGAGCAGTACTTC.